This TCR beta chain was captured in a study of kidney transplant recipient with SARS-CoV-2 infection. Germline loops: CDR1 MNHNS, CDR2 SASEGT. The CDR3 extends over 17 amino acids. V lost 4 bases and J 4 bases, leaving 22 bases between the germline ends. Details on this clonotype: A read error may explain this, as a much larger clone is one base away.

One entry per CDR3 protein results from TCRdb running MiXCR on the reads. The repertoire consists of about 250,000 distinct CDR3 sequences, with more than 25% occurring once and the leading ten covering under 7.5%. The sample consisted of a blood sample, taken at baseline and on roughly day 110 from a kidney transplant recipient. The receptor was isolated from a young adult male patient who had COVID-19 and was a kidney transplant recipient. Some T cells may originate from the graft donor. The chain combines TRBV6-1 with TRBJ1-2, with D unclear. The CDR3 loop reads CASSGSKGCRKTYGYTF. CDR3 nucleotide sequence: TGTGCCAGCAGTGGTTCAAAGGGATGTAGAAAGACCTATGGCTACACCTTC.